The TCR beta chain described here comes from a study of T-cell reconstitution after alpha-beta-depleted transplantation in children. The germline V gene encodes CDR1 SGHDT and CDR2 YYEEEE. The CDR3 sequence is 13 residues long. The germline V and J ends were trimmed by 0 bases and 1 base, with 5 bases remaining between them. This clonotype was seen at least ten times. Its target is not known. Findings and caveats of the study: One year post-transplant, T-cell counts and diversity were largely derived from T cells produced anew.

Unique molecular identifiers were incorporated during preparation of the TCRbeta library. TCRdb processed the PCR reads anew with MiXCR; each CDR3 protein has one entry. The repertoire holds about 580,000 distinct CDR3 sequences, around 23% seen once, with 13% to 15% in the top ten. The specimen was PBMCs, mostly from graft donor cells, collected 360 days after TCRalphabeta/CD19-depleted stem cell transplant. V usage is TRBV5-6 and J usage is TRBJ2-7; D uncertain. The receptor was isolated from a boy under two years old who had a stem cell transplant for acute myeloid leukemia, so the T cells may come from the graft donor. The CDR3 nucleotides read TGTGCCAGCAGCTTGGACTATTCCTACGAGCAGTACTTC. Residues: CASSLDYSYEQYF.